The rows below give T cell receptor beta chains drawn from one sample of a study of shared clonotypes between healthy human individuals. The repertoire was sequenced with immunoSEQ multiplex PCR; TCRdb's copy has only in-frame clones and lacks some. This table holds millions of clones, approximately 94% found once. Sample: naive CD8+ T cells sorted from blood. The source of these receptors is a man aged 18 to 30 in good health. CDR3s include the opening cysteine and the closing phenylalanine or tryptophan. Fields, in order: CDR3 length, D gene, J gene, V gene, clone size, CDR3 DNA, CDR3 protein. D genes are given only for firm matches. Only some rows state a clone size, as once, few, many or a class for expanded clones.

15 | TRBD1 | TRBJ2-2 | TRBV28 | . | TGTGCCAGCAGTTCTCGGACAGGGGGCGACGGGGAGCTGTTTTTT | CASSSRTGGDGELFF
15 | TRBD2 | TRBJ2-3 | TRBV2 | . | TGTGCCAGCAGCACGGGACTAGCGGGGGCAGATACGCAGTATTTT | CASSTGLAGADTQYF
13 | TRBD1 | TRBJ2-7 | TRBV6-1 | . | TGTGCCAGCAGTGACGGGACAGCCTACGAGCAGTACTTC | CASSDGTAYEQYF
11 | . | TRBJ2-1 | TRBV14 | . | TGTGCCAGCAGCCTCGCGGGGGAGCAGTTCTTC | CASSLAGEQFF
14 | . | TRBJ1-3 | TRBV2 | . | TGTGCCAGCCAGTCCGTACAGGCTGGAAACACCATATATTTT | CASQSVQAGNTIYF
14 | . | TRBJ2-3 | TRBV10-3 | . | TGTGCCATCAGTGTAAGGGGGGGCACAGATACGCAGTATTTT | CAISVRGGTDTQYF
14 | TRBD2 | TRBJ2-1 | TRBV19 | . | TGTGCCAGTAGTACGAATCAGCTAGCGGTCGAGCAGTTCTTC | CASSTNQLAVEQFF
15 | . | TRBJ2-3 | TRBV5-1 | . | TGCGCCAGCAGCTTGAGGCCTAGCGCGGCAGATACGCAGTATTTT | CASSLRPSAADTQYF
14 | . | TRBJ1-3 | TRBV18 | . | TGTGCCAGCTCACCAGCAGGGAGTTTAAACACCATATATTTT | CASSPAGSLNTIYF
13 | . | TRBJ2-3 | TRBV6-6 | . | TGTGCCAGCAGTTCTACAGACACAGATACGCAGTATTTT | CASSSTDTDTQYF
11 | . | TRBJ2-3 | TRBV25-1 | . | TGTGCCAGCCTTAGCACAGATACGCAGTATTTT | CASLSTDTQYF
15 | . | TRBJ2-1 | TRBV4-3 | . | TGCGCCAGCAGCCAAGATCGAACAACAGGCCATGAGCAGTTCTTC | CASSQDRTTGHEQFF
14 | TRBD1 | TRBJ2-6 | TRBV10-1 | . | TGCGCCAGCAGCCTGGACAGGCTTGACAACGTCCTGACTTTC | CASSLDRLDNVLTF
10 | . | TRBJ2-5 | TRBV29-1 | few | TGCAGCGTTGTCAGGGAGACCCAGTACTTC | CSVVRETQYF
16 | TRBD1 | TRBJ1-6 | TRBV7-9 | . | TGTGCCAGCAGCCAGGGGGACAGGGGTTATCGATCACCCCTCCACTTT | CASSQGDRGYRSPLHF
17 | TRBD2 | TRBJ2-1 | TRBV6-4 | . | TGTGCCAGCAGCGAACGTAGTGGCGGGGGGGCTTACAATGAGCAGTTCTTC | CASSERSGGGAYNEQFF
16 | . | TRBJ1-4 | TRBV5-6 | . | TGTGCCAGCAGCTTGGCCGTGCCCAGATCCTTTGAAAAACTGTTTTTT | CASSLAVPRSFEKLFF
15 | . | TRBJ2-1 | TRBV9 | . | TGTGCCAGCAGCTCCCGGTGGGAGTGGGACAATGAGCAGTTCTTC | CASSSRWEWDNEQFF
15 | TRBD2 | TRBJ2-5 | TRBV10-2 | . | TGCGCCAGTAAGATAGCGGGAGAATGGGAAGAGACCCAGTACTTC | CASKIAGEWEETQYF
15 | TRBD1 | TRBJ1-2 | TRBV28 | . | TGTGCCAGCATCCCTCCGGGACAGGGCAACTATGGCTACACCTTC | CASIPPGQGNYGYTF
13 | . | TRBJ1-2 | TRBV11-2 | once | TGTGCCAGCAGCCCAACAGGGAACTATGGCTACACCTTC | CASSPTGNYGYTF
14 | TRBD1 | TRBJ1-4 | TRBV15 | . | TGTGCCACCGAAGCCCGGACAGGGCAAGAAAAACTGTTTTTT | CATEARTGQEKLFF
15 | TRBD2 | TRBJ2-7 | TRBV7-2 | . | TGTGCCAGCAACTCACCTAGCGGGGGACTCTACGAGCAGTACTTC | CASNSPSGGLYEQYF
12 | . | TRBJ2-1 | TRBV2 | . | TGTGCCAGCAGTGGATCAACTCATGAGCAGTTCTTC | CASSGSTHEQFF
14 | . | TRBJ2-5 | TRBV7-9 | . | TGTGCCAGCATCATTACGGGGGCTGGAGAGACCCAGTACTTC | CASIITGAGETQYF
13 | . | TRBJ1-6 | TRBV11-2 | . | TGTGCCAGCAGCTTAGACGCCGCTTCGCCCCTCCACTTT | CASSLDAASPLHF
14 | . | TRBJ2-3 | TRBV27 | . | TGTGCCAGCAGATTCCCCGCTAGCACAGATACGCAGTATTTT | CASRFPASTDTQYF
14 | . | TRBJ2-7 | TRBV5-1 | . | TGCGCCAGCAGCTTGGGCCGCCAGACCTACGAGCAGTACTTC | CASSLGRQTYEQYF
13 | . | TRBJ2-7 | TRBV11-3 | . | TGTGCCAGCAGCTTAGGGTACAGTTACGAGCAGTACTTC | CASSLGYSYEQYF
15 | . | TRBJ2-7 | TRBV11-2 | . | TGTGCCAGCAGAAACCCGGAAAGTAATCCCTACGAGCAGTACTTC | CASRNPESNPYEQYF
16 | . | TRBJ2-2 | TRBV7-9 | . | TGTGCCAGCAGCTTAGTTGGAGCGGTCCACACCGGGGAGCTGTTTTTT | CASSLVGAVHTGELFF
18 | TRBD2 | TRBJ2-2 | TRBV30 | . | TGTGCCTGGAAAGGGACAGGGGGGACTAGCGGGATTGTCGGGGAGCTGTTTTTT | CAWKGTGGTSGIVGELFF
12 | . | TRBJ1-1 | TRBV25-1 | . | TGTGCCAGCAGTCTGAGACGGACACCAGCTTTCTTT | CASSLRRTPAFF
17 | TRBD2 | TRBJ2-7 | TRBV9 | . | TGTGCCAGCAGCGCCCCGAGCGGGGTAGCCAGCTCCTACGAGCAGTACTTC | CASSAPSGVASSYEQYF
14 | . | TRBJ2-2 | TRBV27 | . | TGTGCCAGCAGTTTTATTAGTGAGGGCGGGGAGCTGTTTTTT | CASSFISEGGELFF
17 | TRBD2 | TRBJ2-5 | TRBV7-9 | . | TGTGCCAGCAGTCATCCAGCGGGGGGGTTCAACCAAGAGACCCAGTACTTC | CASSHPAGGFNQETQYF
15 | TRBD1 | TRBJ1-1 | TRBV27 | . | TGTGCCAGCAGTTATACCGGGACAGGGACCACTGAAGCTTTCTTT | CASSYTGTGTTEAFF
13 | . | TRBJ1-5 | TRBV5-4 | . | TGTGCCAGCAGCTCGGACAGAAATCAGCCCCAGCATTTT | CASSSDRNQPQHF
16 | TRBD1 | TRBJ2-3 | TRBV27 | . | TGTGCCAGCAGTTCCACTACAGGGGGCAAAATAGATACGCAGTATTTT | CASSSTTGGKIDTQYF
15 | TRBD1 | TRBJ1-1 | TRBV4-2 | . | TGTGCCAGCAGCCAAGAAGGGGGCCTGAACACTGAAGCTTTCTTT | CASSQEGGLNTEAFF
16 | TRBD1 | TRBJ1-2 | TRBV7-8 | . | TGTGCCAGCAGCTTCCTGGGCCTAGGGGGCCGCTATGGCTACACCTTC | CASSFLGLGGRYGYTF
15 | TRBD1 | TRBJ1-1 | TRBV6-1 | . | TGTGCCAGCAGTGCTGAGACAGGGGTAGACGCTGAAGCTTTCTTT | CASSAETGVDAEAFF
15 | . | TRBJ2-7 | TRBV2 | . | TGTGCCAGCAGTGAAGCGGTTGTCTCCTCCTACGAGCAGTACTTC | CASSEAVVSSYEQYF
15 | TRBD1 | TRBJ2-7 | TRBV30 | once | TGTGCCTGGAGTGTACGCGGACAGGGGACGGACGAGCAGTACTTC | CAWSVRGQGTDEQYF
15 | . | TRBJ2-7 | TRBV9 | . | TGTGCCAGCAGCGTAGGGGGGGACAGTTTCTACGGGCAGTACTTC | CASSVGGDSFYGQYF
15 | TRBD2 | TRBJ2-3 | TRBV5-1 | . | TGCGCCAGCAGCTTGGAGCGGGGGGGCACAGATACGCAGTATTTT | CASSLERGGTDTQYF
18 | . | TRBJ1-6 | TRBV7-9 | . | TGTGCCAGCAGGTTACTTAGATCGGGACACTCCTATAATTCACCCCTCCACTTT | CASRLLRSGHSYNSPLHF